This T cell receptor (beta chain) was recorded in a study of blood T cell repertoires in COVID-19. Cohorts were based on clinical histories the participants reported. There are 15 residues in the CDR3. CDR1 MNHEY and CDR2 SVGAGI come from the germline V gene. Trimming cost V 10 bases and J 0 bases, with 13 bases left between them. Here immunoSEQ multiplex PCR was the method, and the copy in TCRdb shows in-frame clones only, minus some. The data hold around 250,000 clones, with roughly 89% observed a single time. The chain employs TRBV6-5 and TRBJ2-6, with D tentatively TRBD1 (5 bases). This clonotype was obtained from a woman aged 30 to 39 who had recovered from COVID-19. Sequences were obtained from PBMCs or T cells enriched from blood (not recorded which). The CDR3 spells CAKGETYSGANVLTF. The CDR3 coding sequence is TGTGCCAAAGGGGAAACCTACTCTGGGGCCAACGTCCTGACTTTC.